The rows below give T cell receptor beta chains drawn from one sample of a study of technical replicates of blood from a handful of donors. Sequencing used immunoSEQ multiplex PCR; TCRdb keeps in-frame clones, though not all of them. The table shows 75,000 to 100,000 clones, with roughly 95% occurring only once. Sequenced sample: T cells isolated from PBMCs. Every receptor here comes from a human donor in good health. CDR3s include the opening cysteine and the closing phenylalanine or tryptophan.

J gene | V gene | CDR3 protein
TRBJ2-2 | TRBV6-6 | CAIRAGTGELFF
TRBJ1-1 | TRBV2 | CASIYRNTEAFF
TRBJ2-7 | TRBV6-5 | CASSYAVFEQYF
TRBJ1-5 | TRBV5-1 | CASSPGQGGQPQHF
TRBJ1-2 | TRBV4-3 | CASSQDSYYGYTF
TRBJ2-5 | TRBV7-9 | CASSNLGVTGFQETQYF
TRBJ1-1 | TRBV18 | CASSPRGSKVNTEAFF
TRBJ2-1 | TRBV7-9 | CASSRGLVDEQFF
TRBJ1-1 | TRBV5-5 | CASSMTGMNTEAFF
TRBJ2-7 | TRBV27 | CASRPGQGLSKNYEQYF
TRBJ2-3 | TRBV28 | CASSFYQGGTLTDTQYF
TRBJ2-1 | TRBV28 | CASNDRGLDNEQFF
TRBJ2-1 | TRBV4-2 | CASSQVAGGRNEQFF
TRBJ2-5 | TRBV28 | CASSLSTSGKETQYF
TRBJ2-1 | TRBV27 | CASSLAGGLPYNEQFF
TRBJ2-2 | TRBV4-1 | CASSQVGTGELFF
TRBJ2-3 | TRBV7-2 | CASSLALTSDTQYF
TRBJ2-5 | TRBV2 | CASSGQREGAGTQYF
TRBJ1-1 | TRBV5-6 | CASSLAGITEAFF
TRBJ2-2 | TRBV19 | CASSVGSGIGELFF
TRBJ1-1 | TRBV5-4 | CASSLGLRENTEAFF
TRBJ2-7 | TRBV7-8 | CASSFVYGTSVYYEQYF
TRBJ1-4 | TRBV30 | CAWSVGVTGLFF
TRBJ2-1 | TRBV19 | CASSPLGLAYYNEQFF
TRBJ1-3 | TRBV5-1 | CASAQGTGNTIYF
TRBJ2-3 | TRBV27 | CASSLVVDRDPTDTQYF
TRBJ2-5 | TRBV11-1 | CASSHTGLASETQYF
TRBJ1-5 | TRBV28 | CASSIISGVYSNQPQHF
TRBJ2-2 | TRBV25-1 | CASSALAGELFF
TRBJ2-1 | TRBV7-3 | CASSPNWGGREGGNEQFF
TRBJ2-1 | TRBV19 | CASSMGGNYNEQFF
TRBJ1-2 | TRBV18 | CASSPPKGVGYGYTF